The 13 T cell receptor beta chains below all came from one sample that was sequenced in a study of response to subunit inactivated influenza vaccine. TCRdb re-called the RT-PCR reads with MiXCR, one entry per CDR3 protein. The sample has more than 400,000 distinct CDR3 sequences, approximately 10% seen once. Sample: PBMCs from blood, taken roughly 48 days after vaccination. These receptors originate from a man aged 45-65 years who received an inactivated influenza vaccine.

The chain uses TRBV9 and TRBJ2-1; no definite D call. Germline V gene sequence: CDR1 SGDLS, CDR2 YYNGEE. V lost 0 bases and J lost 4, with 14 bases in between. CDR3 length: 16 residues. The CDR3 DNA follows: TGTGCCAGCAGCGTAGGAATCCCCACCCTTTACAATGAGCAGTTCTTC. The encoded protein is CASSVGIPTLYNEQFF.

The table lists this clonotype with many counts. This chain joins TRBV20-1 and TRBJ2-1; 8 positions match TRBD2. Germline loops: CDR1 DFQATT, CDR2 SNEGSKA (reference sequence). This CDR3 is built from 14 residues. J was trimmed by 0 bases and V by 6 bases; bases with no gene match: 4. The CDR3 loop reads CSATLAGSYNEQFF. DNA for the CDR3: TGCAGTGCGACTCTAGCGGGCTCCTACAATGAGCAGTTCTTC.

V usage is TRBV20-1 and J usage is TRBJ2-7; 9 nucleotides agree with TRBD1. Germline trimming cut 6 bases from V and 5 bases from J; bases unmatched to any gene: 11. Germline loops: CDR1 DFQATT, CDR2 SNEGSKA (reference sequence). This CDR3 region has 14 residues. CDR3 sequence (DNA): TGCAGTGCCTTAACCACAGGGGGCTCGCACGAGCAGTACTTC. It yields the protein CSALTTGGSHEQYF.

This chain connects TRBV14 to TRBJ2-5; 14 positions agree with TRBD2. CDR1 is SGHDN, CDR2 FVKESK, per germline. The V and J ends lost 4 bases and 5 bases, in that order; junction bases with no gene match: 9. This CDR3 is 17 amino acids long. The CDR3, as DNA: TGTGCCAGCAGCCTTACCGGGACTAGCGGGAGAATGGAGACCCAGTACTTC. This codes for CASSLTGTSGRMETQYF.

This clonotype was observed at least ten times. The V call is TRBV7-2, the J call TRBJ2-1, with D unclear. Trimming took 2 bases from V and 10 from J, leaving 12 bases between them. The length of the CDR3 is 13 residues. Germline V gene lookup returns CDR1 SGHTA and CDR2 FQGNSA. The CDR3 DNA follows: TGTGCCAGCAGCTTATTTCGGATCGGGGAGCAGTTCTTC. It is translated as CASSLFRIGEQFF.

The chain is built from TRBV4-1 and TRBJ2-7; D possibly corresponds to TRBD2 (5 bases). V dropped 2 bases and J dropped 6 bases, with 14 bases sitting between them. Germline-derived CDR1 and CDR2 are MGHRA and YSYEKL. This CDR3 contains 14 residues. CDR3 sequence reads: CASSQRPDGVEQYF. The CDR3 DNA sequence: TGCGCCAGCAGCCAACGCCCGGACGGGGTCGAGCAGTACTTC.

The chain links TRBV28 to TRBJ2-7, with D unresolved. This CDR3 has 13 amino acids. CDR1 is MDHEN and CDR2 is SYDVKM in the germline V gene. V lost 3 bases, J lost 0 bases, and 6 bases lay in between. The CDR3, as DNA: TGTGCCAGCAGTTTGGACGACTCCTACGAGCAGTACTTC. Protein: CASSLDDSYEQYF. The full variable domain, in which reference TRBV28 and TRBJ2-7 provide the parts outside the CDR3, is DVKVTQSSRYLVKRTGEKVFLECVQDMDHENMFWYRQDPGLGLRLIYFSYDVKMKEKGDIPEGYSVSREKKERFSLILESASTNQTSMYLCASSLDDSYEQYFGPGTRLTVT.

The J gene is TRBJ2-1, the V gene TRBV5-1; 9 bases agree with TRBD2. Germline CDR1 and CDR2: SGHRS and YFSETQ. Trimming at V came to 1 base and at J to 2 bases, leaving 4 bases not matched to a gene. This CDR3 region has 16 residues. The CDR3 region has the DNA TGCGCCAGCAGCTTGAGGCGGGGGGGCCCCTACAATGAGCAGTTCTTC. This codes for CASSLRRGGPYNEQFF. Full variable domain (outside the CDR3, taken from reference TRBV5-1 and TRBJ2-1): KAGVTQTPRYLIKTRGQQVTLSCSPISGHRSVSWYQQTPGQGLQFLFEYFSETQRNKGNFPGRFSGRQFSNSRSEMNVSTLELGDSALYLCASSLRRGGPYNEQFFGPGTRLTVL.

In regard to this clonotype: This may be a read error, as it is one base from a much larger clone. The chain recombines TRBV6-5 with TRBJ2-5; TRBD2 aligns across 10 bases. The germline V gene encodes CDR1 MNHEY and CDR2 SVGAGI. The CDR3 length is 15 residues. The chain's CDR3 is CSSSYPLAGVETQYF. CDR3 in DNA: TGTTCCAGCAGTTACCCCCTAGCGGGAGTAGAGACCCAGTACTTC.

This clonotype has a count of ten or more. The chain is built from TRBV20-1 and TRBJ2-1, with D maybe TRBD1 (6 bases). V shed 3 bases and J shed 5 bases, with 17 bases lying between them. The CDR3 runs 15 residues. Germline V gene data show CDR1 as DFQATT and CDR2 as SNEGSKA (reference sequence). The chain's CDR3 is CSASSPNKGDNEQFF. In DNA form, the CDR3 reads TGCAGTGCTAGTAGCCCCAACAAGGGGGACAATGAGCAGTTCTTC.

This clonotype occurred once. This chain connects TRBV7-6 to TRBJ1-1, with TRBD1 identical over 10 bases. Trimming removed 2 bases from V and 11 bases from J; junction bases left unmatched: 2. There are 12 residues in the CDR3. The germline V gene encodes CDR1 SGHVS and CDR2 FNYEAQ. CDR3 loop: CASSLPGQGAFF. In nucleotides, the CDR3 is TGTGCCAGCAGCTTACCGGGACAGGGGGCTTTCTTT.

The chain combines TRBV18 with TRBJ2-3; the D is unclear. The germline gives CDR1 KGHSH, CDR2 LQKENI. V was clipped by 2 bases and J by 0 bases, with 9 bases between them. This CDR3 contains 15 residues. Here the CDR3 reads CASSPRKRSTDTQYF. DNA of the CDR3: TGTGCCAGCTCACCAAGGAAACGAAGCACAGATACGCAGTATTTT. The full variable domain, rest sourced from reference TRBV18 and TRBJ2-3, is NAGVMQNPRHLVRRRGQEARLRCSPMKGHSHVYWYRQLPEEGLKFMVYLQKENIIDESGMPKERFSAEFPKEGPSILRIQQVVRGDSAAYFCASSPRKRSTDTQYFGPGTRLTVL.

This chain connects TRBV5-4 to TRBJ2-3; a weak D match, TRBD2 (5 bases). Trimming stripped 3 bases from V and 4 bases from J, with 15 bases between. Germline assignment: CDR1 SGHNT and CDR2 YYREEE (reference sequence). The CDR3 has 15 amino acids. In DNA form, the CDR3 reads TGTGCCAGCAGCTGGGGAGCTGGGGTGCCAGATACGCAGTATTTT. Translated, it gives CASSWGAGVPDTQYF. Filled out from reference TRBV5-4 and TRBJ2-3, the complete variable domain reads ETGVTQSPTHLIKTRGQQVTLRCSSQSGHNTVSWYQQALGQGPQFIFQYYREEENGRGNFPPRFSGLQFPNYSSELNVNALELDDSALYLCASSWGAGVPDTQYFGPGTRLTVL.